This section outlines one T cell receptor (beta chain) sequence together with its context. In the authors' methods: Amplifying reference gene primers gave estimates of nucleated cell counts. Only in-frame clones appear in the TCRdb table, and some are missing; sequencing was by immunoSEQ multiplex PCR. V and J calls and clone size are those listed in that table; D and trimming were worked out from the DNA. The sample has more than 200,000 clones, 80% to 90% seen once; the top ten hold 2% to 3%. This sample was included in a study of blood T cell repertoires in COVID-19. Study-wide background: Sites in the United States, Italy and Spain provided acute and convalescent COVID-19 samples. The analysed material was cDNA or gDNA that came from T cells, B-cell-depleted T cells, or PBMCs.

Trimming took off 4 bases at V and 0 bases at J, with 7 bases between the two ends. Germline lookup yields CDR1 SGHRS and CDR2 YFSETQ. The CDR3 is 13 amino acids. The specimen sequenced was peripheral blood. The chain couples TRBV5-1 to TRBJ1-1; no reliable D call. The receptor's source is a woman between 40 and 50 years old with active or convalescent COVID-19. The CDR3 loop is CASSANLNTEAFF. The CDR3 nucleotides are TGCGCCAGCAGCGCAAACTTGAACACTGAAGCTTTCTTT.